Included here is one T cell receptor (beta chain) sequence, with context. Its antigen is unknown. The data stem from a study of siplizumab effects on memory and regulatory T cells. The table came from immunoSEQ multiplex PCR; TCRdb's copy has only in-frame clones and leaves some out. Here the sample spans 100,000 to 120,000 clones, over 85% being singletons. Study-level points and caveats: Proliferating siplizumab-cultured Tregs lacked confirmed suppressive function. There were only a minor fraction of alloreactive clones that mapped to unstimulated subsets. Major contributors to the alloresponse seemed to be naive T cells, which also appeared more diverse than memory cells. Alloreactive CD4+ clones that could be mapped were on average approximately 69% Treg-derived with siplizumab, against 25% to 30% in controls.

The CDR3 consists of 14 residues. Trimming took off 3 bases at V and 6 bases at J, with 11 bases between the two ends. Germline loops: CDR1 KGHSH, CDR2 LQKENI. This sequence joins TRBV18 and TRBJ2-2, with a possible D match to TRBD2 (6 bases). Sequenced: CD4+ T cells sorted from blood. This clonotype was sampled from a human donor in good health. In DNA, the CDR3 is TGTGCCAGCTCACCTCGTAGCGGTGCCGGGGAGCTGTTTTTT. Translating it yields CASSPRSGAGELFF.